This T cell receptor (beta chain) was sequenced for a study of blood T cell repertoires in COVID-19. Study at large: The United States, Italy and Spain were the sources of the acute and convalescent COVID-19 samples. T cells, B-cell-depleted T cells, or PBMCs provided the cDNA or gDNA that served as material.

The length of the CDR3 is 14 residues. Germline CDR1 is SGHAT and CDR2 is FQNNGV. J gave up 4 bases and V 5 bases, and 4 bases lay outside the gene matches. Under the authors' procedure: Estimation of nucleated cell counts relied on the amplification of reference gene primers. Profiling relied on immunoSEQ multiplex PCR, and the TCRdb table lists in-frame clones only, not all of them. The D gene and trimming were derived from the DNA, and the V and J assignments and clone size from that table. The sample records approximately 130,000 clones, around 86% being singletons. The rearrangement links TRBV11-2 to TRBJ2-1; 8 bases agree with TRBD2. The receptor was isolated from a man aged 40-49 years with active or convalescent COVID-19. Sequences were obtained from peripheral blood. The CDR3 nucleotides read TGTGCCAGCAGCGTTAGCGGGGAATACAATGAGCAGTTCTTC. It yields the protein CASSVSGEYNEQFF.